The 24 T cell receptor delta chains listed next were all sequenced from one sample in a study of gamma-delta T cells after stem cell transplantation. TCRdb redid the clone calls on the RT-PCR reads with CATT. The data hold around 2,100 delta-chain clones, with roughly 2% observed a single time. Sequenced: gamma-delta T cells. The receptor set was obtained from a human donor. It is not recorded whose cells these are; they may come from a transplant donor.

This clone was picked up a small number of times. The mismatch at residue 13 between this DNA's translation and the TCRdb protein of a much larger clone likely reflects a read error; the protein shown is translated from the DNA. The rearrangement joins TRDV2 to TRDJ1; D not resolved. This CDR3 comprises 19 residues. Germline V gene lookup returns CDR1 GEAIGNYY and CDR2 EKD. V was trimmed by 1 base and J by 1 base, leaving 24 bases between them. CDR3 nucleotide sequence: TGTGCCTGTGACACGGTAACGAATGGTGTGGAGACGTGCACCGATAAACTCATCTTT. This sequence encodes CACDTVTNGVETCTDKLIF.

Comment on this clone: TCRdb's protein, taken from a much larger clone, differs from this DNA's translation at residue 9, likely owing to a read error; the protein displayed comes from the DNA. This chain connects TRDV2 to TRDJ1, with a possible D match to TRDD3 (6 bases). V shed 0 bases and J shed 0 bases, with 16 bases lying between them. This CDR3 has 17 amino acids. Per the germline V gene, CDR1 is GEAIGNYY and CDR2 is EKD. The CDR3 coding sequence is TGTGCCTGTGACACCGTTACTGGGAGGCTCTACACCGATAAACTCATCTTT. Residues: CACDTVTGRLYTDKLIF.

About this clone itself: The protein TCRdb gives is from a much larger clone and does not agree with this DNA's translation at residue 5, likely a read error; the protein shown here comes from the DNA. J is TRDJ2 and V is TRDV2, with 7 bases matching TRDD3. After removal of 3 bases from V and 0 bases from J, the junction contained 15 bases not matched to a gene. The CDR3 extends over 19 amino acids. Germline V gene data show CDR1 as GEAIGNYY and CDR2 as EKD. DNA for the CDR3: TGTGCCTGTGACGCCGGTCCCTGGGGGGCCGAAGCTTTGACAGCACAACTCTTCTTT. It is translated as CACDAGPWGAEALTAQLFF.

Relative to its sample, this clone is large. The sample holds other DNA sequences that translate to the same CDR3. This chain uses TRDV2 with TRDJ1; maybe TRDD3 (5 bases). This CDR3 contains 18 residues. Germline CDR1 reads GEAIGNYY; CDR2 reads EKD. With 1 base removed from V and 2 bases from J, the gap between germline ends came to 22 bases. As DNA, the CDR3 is TGTGCCTGTGACACACTTCAACTTACGGTGGGGTTAACCGATAAACTCATCTTT. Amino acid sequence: CACDTLQLTVGLTDKLIF.

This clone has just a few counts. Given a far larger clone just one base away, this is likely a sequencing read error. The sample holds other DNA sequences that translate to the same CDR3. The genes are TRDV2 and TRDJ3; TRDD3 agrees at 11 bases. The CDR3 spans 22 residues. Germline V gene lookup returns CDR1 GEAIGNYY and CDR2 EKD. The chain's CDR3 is CACDTPGGGYAMKPWDTRQMFF. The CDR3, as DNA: TGTGCTTGTGATACACCAGGTGGGGGATACGCGATGAAGCCCTGGGACACCCGACAGATGTTTTTC.

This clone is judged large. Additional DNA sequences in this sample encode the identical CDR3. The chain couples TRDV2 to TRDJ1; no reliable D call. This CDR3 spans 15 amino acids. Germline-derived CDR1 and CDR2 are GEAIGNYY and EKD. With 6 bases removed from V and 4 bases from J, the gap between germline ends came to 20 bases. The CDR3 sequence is CACILVPGEDDKLIF. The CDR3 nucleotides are TGTGCCTGTATTCTTGTACCCGGCGAGGACGATAAACTCATCTTT.

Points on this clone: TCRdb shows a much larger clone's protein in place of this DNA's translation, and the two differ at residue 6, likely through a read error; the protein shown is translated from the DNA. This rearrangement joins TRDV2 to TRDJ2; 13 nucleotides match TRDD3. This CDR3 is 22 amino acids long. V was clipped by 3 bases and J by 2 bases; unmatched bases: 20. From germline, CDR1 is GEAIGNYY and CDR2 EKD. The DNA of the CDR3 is TGTGCCTGTGACCCCCACTCCCTTACTGGGGGATACGCGGGGGAGTTGACAGCACAACTCTTCTTT. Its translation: CACDPHSLTGGYAGELTAQLFF.

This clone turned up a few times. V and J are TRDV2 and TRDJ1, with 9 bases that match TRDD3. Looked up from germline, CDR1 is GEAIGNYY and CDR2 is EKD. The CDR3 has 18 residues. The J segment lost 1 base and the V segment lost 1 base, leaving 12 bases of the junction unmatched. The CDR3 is CACDTRFAGGSATDKLIF. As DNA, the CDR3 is TGTGCCTGTGACACTCGATTTGCTGGGGGATCCGCCACCGATAAACTCATCTTT.

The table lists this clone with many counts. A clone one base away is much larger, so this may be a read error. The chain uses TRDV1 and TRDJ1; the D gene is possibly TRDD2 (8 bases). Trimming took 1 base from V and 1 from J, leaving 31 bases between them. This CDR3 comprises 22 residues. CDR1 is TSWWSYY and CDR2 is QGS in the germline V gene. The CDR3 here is CALGEPSSYLLVLGIFTDKLIF. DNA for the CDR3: TGTGCTCTTGGGGAACCCTCTTCCTACCTGCTAGTACTGGGGATCTTCACCGATAAACTCATCTTT.

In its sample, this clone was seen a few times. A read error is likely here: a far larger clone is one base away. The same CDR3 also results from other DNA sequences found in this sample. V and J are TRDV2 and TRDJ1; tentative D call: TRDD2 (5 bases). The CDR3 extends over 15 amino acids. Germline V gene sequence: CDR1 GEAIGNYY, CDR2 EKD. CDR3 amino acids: CACDTVSSRGDKLIF. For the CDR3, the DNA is TGTGCCTGCGACACCGTTTCCTCACGAGGCGATAAACTCATCTTT.

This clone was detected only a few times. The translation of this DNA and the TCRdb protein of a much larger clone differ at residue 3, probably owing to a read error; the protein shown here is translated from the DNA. CDR3 DNA sequence: TGTGCCCGTGACGCCCTGGAGTTGTATTGGGGGTCCAACACCGATAAACTCATCTTT. Translated, it gives CARDALELYWGSNTDKLIF. The J gene is TRDJ1, the V gene TRDV2, with D perhaps matching TRDD3 (6 bases). Germline-derived CDR1 and CDR2 are GEAIGNYY and EKD. This CDR3 has 19 amino acids.

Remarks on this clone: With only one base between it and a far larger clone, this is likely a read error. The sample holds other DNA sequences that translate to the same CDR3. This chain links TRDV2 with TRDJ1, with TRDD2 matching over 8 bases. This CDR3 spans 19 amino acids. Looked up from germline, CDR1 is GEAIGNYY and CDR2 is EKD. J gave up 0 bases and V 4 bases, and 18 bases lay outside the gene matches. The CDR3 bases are TGTGCCTGTGATACCGTCTTCCTACCAGACTGGCCGCACACCGATAAACTCATCTTT. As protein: CACDTVFLPDWPHTDKLIF.

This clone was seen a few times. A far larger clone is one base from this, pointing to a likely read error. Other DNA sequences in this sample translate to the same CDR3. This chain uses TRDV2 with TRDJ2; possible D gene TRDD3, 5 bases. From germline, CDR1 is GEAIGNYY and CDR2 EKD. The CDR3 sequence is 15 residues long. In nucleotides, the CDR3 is TGCGCCTGTGATCCCATGGGGACCCCGGGGGCACAACTCTTCTTT. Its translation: CACDPMGTPGAQLFF.

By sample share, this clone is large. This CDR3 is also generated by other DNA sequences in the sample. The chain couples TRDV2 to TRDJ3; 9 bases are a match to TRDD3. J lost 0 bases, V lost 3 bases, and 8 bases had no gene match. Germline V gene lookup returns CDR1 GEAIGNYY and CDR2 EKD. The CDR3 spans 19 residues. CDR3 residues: CACDSSGGFSSWDTRQMFF. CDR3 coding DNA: TGTGCCTGTGACTCCTCTGGGGGATTCAGCTCCTGGGACACCCGACAGATGTTTTTC.

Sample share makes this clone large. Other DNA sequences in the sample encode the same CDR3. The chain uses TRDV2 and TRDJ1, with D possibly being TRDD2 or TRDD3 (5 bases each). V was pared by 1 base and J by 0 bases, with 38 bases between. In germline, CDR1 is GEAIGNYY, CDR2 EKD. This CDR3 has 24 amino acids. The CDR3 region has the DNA TGTGCCTGTGACACGGTATTGGGACGCGATCCTAATGAACTGGTCTCGACGTACACCGATAAACTCATCTTT. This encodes CACDTVLGRDPNELVSTYTDKLIF.

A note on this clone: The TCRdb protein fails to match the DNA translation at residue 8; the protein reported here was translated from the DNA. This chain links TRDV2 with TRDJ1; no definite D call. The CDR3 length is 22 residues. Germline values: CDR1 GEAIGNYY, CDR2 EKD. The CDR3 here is CACDTAASRRGHLAGLGDELIF. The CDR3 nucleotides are TGTGCCTGTGACACCGCGGCGAGTCGGAGAGGTCACCTAGCCGGGTTGGGCGATGAACTCATCTTT.

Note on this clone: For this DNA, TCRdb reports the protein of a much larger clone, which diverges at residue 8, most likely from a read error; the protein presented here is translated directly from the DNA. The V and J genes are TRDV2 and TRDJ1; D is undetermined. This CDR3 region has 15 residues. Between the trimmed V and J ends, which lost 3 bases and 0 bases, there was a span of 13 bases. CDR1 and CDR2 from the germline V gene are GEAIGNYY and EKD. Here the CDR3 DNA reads TGTGCCTGTGACCCCCTCGCCTCGTACACCGATAAACTCATCTTT. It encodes CACDPLASYTDKLIF.

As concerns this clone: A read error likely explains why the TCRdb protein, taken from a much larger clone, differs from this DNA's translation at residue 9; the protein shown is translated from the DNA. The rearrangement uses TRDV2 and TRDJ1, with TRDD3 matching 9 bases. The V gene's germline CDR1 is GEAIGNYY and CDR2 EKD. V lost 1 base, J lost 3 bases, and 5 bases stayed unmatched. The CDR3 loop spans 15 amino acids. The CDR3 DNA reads TGTGCCTGTGACACTCTGGGGGATGTCGCCGATAAACTCATCTTT. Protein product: CACDTLGDVADKLIF.

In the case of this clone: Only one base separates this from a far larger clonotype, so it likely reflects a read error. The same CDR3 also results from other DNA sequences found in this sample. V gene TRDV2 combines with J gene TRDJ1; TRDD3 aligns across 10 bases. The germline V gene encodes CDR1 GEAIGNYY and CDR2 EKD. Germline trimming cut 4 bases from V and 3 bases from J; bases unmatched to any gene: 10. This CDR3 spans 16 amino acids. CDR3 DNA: TGTGCCTGTGATACTGTGGGGGATACTTACCCCGATAAACTCATCTTT. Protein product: CACDTVGDTYPDKLIF.

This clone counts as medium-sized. CDR3 nucleotide sequence: TGTGCCTGTGACACCGTCGACCGACGGGGCGATAAACTCATCTTT. Amino acid sequence: CACDTVDRRGDKLIF. The genes are TRDV2 and TRDJ1; D unclear. V lost 0 bases to trimming and J lost 4 bases, with 14 bases between them. Germline V gene lookup returns CDR1 GEAIGNYY and CDR2 EKD. This CDR3 has 15 residues.

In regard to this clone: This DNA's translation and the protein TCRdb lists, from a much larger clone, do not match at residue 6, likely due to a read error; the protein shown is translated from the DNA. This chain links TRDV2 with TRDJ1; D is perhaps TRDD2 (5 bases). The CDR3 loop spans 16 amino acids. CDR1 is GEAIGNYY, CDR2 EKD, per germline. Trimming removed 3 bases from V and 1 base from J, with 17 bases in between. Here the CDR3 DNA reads TGTGCCTGTGACCCTACCCCCCTGCGGGGCACCGATAAACTCATCTTT. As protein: CACDPTPLRGTDKLIF.

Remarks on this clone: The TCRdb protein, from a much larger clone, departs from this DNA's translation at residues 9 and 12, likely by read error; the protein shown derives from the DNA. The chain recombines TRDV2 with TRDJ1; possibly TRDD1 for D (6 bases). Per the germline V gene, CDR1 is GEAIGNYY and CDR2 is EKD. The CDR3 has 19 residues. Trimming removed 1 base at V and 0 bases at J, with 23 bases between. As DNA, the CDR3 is TGTGCCTGTGACACGGTAACGAATAGTGTGGAGATGTACACCGATAAACTCATCTTT. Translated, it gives CACDTVTNSVEMYTDKLIF.

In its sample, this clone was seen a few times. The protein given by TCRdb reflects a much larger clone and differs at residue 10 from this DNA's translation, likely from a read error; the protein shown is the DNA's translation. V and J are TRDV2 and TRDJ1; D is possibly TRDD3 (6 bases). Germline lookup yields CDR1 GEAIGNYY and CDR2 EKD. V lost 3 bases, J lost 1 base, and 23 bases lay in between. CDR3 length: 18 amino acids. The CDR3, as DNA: TGTGCCTGTGACGGTGTTGTACTCGGGGATTTGGCCACCGATAAACTCATCTTT. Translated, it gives CACDGVVLGDLATDKLIF.

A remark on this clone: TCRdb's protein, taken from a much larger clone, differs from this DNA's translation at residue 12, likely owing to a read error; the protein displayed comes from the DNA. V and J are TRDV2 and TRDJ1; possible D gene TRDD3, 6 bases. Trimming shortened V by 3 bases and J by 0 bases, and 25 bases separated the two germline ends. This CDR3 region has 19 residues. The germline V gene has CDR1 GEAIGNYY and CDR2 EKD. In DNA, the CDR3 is TGTGCCTGTGACGCCCTGGAGTTGTATTGGGGGTACAACACCGATAAACTCATCTTT. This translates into CACDALELYWGYNTDKLIF.